The 23 T cell receptor beta chains in this list originate from one sample, sequenced in a study of T-cell memory formation after mild COVID-19. One entry per CDR3 protein results from TCRdb running MiXCR on the 5' RACE reads. The sample includes roughly 130,000 distinct CDR3 sequences, about a sixth seen only once; the top ten take 4.5% to 6.5%. What was sequenced was PBMCs or a T cell subset sorted from them (not recorded which). The receptors shown here come from a man younger than 35 who had mild COVID-19 (a few samples of this study predate the infection). Cell type and time point are not known.

The genes are TRBV5-1 and TRBJ2-6; weak D call: TRBD1 (5 bases). This CDR3 region has 15 residues. Germline V lookup: CDR1 SGHRS, CDR2 YFSETQ. The V gene lost 2 bases and the J gene lost 2 bases, with 8 bases spanning the gap. CDR3 coding DNA: TGCGCCAGCAGCTTTCAGGACACTGGGGCCAACGTCCTGACTTTC. This sequence encodes CASSFQDTGANVLTF.

In this sample, this clonotype turned up many times. This rearrangement joins TRBV3-1 to TRBJ2-3; D is unclear. The CDR3 extends over 13 amino acids. In germline, CDR1 is LGHDT, CDR2 YNNKEL (reference sequence). V was clipped by 4 bases and J by 1 base, with 6 bases between them. CDR3 sequence: CASSPRGTDTQYF. The CDR3 DNA reads TGTGCCAGCAGCCCCCGGGGCACAGATACGCAGTATTTT.

The sample holds a few counts of this clonotype. This sequence joins TRBV20-1 and TRBJ2-3; TRBD1 matches 8 bases. The CDR3 is 14 residues long. Germline-derived CDR1 and CDR2 are DFQATT and SNEGSKA (reference sequence). V lost 4 bases and J lost 5; bases outside the gene matches: 8. The CDR3: CSATDRGSRDTQYF. As DNA, the CDR3 is TGCAGTGCTACCGACAGGGGATCGAGAGATACGCAGTATTTT.

This clonotype was seen a handful of times. CDR3 sequence reads: CASRGQGSGRTDTQYF. CDR3 nucleotide sequence: TGTGCCAGCAGAGGACAGGGTTCGGGACGCACAGATACGCAGTATTTT. This sequence joins TRBV6-6 and TRBJ2-3, with TRBD1 matching 8 bases. Germline CDR1 and CDR2: MNHNY and SVGAGI (reference sequence). This CDR3 is built from 16 residues. The J segment lost 1 base and the V segment lost 6 bases, leaving 9 bases of the junction unmatched.

The chain links TRBV13 to TRBJ1-3; tentatively, D is TRBD1 (6 bases). Deletions cut 5 bases from V and 2 bases from J, with 10 bases between. This CDR3 is 14 amino acids long. Germline V gives CDR1 PRHDT, CDR2 FYEKMQ (reference sequence). The CDR3 is CASSPTGTGNTIYF. CDR3 nucleotide sequence: TGTGCCAGCAGCCCAACAGGGACTGGAAACACCATATATTTT.

V is TRBV29-1 and J is TRBJ2-7; D ambiguous. CDR1 and CDR2 (germline): SQVTM, ANQGSEA. The germline V and J ends were trimmed by 6 bases and 7 bases, with 13 bases remaining between them. The CDR3 sequence is 11 residues long. In DNA, the CDR3 is TGCAGCGTGCAGACTTCGAAAGAGCAGTACGTC. Protein sequence: CSVQTSKEQYV.

The J gene is TRBJ1-6, the V gene TRBV2; D unresolved. CDR3 length: 12 amino acids. Trimming shortened V by 11 bases and J by 5 bases, and 10 bases separated the two germline ends. CDR1 SNHLY and CDR2 FYNNEI come from the germline V gene. The CDR3 reads CAGQTDNSPLHF. The CDR3 coding sequence is TGTGCCGGTCAGACGGATAATTCACCCCTCCACTTT.

In its sample, this clonotype was seen a few times. The chain uses TRBV5-1 and TRBJ2-3; 7 bases line up with TRBD2. The CDR3 covers 14 residues. The germline V gene encodes CDR1 SGHRS and CDR2 YFSETQ. Trimming at V came to 2 bases and at J to 4 bases, leaving 4 bases not matched to a gene. The CDR3 protein is CASSFQAGPDTQYF. As DNA, the CDR3 is TGCGCCAGCAGCTTCCAAGCGGGGCCAGATACGCAGTATTTT.

This clonotype occurred a few times. This chain connects TRBV6-2 or TRBV6-3 to TRBJ2-3; the D gene is possibly TRBD1 (6 bases). The germline V gene encodes CDR1 MNHEY and CDR2 SVGEGT. This CDR3 comprises 13 residues. Trimming pared 4 bases from V and 10 bases from J, leaving 15 bases between. CDR3 sequence: CASSSHRELAQYF. Written as DNA, the CDR3 is TGTGCCAGCAGTTCCCACAGGGAATTGGCGCAGTATTTT.

The V call is TRBV5-6, the J call TRBJ2-7, with D unresolved. The CDR3 has 15 amino acids. CDR1 is SGHDT, CDR2 YYEEEE, per germline. V lost 6 bases and J lost 2, with 18 bases in between. CDR3 sequence: CASNSFGVRTYEQYV. CDR3 nucleotide sequence: TGTGCCAGCAACTCGTTTGGAGTTAGGACCTACGAGCAGTACGTC.

The chain employs TRBV6-5 and TRBJ2-3; possible D gene TRBD2, 7 bases. Deletions cut 9 bases from V and 2 bases from J, with 18 bases between. The CDR3 sequence is 15 residues long. The germline V gene has CDR1 MNHEY and CDR2 SVGAGI. For the CDR3, the DNA is TGTGCCAGTTGGGGGGGGCAGGGGATCACAGATACGCAGTATTTT. This encodes CASWGGQGITDTQYF.

This clonotype was counted a few times. The genes are TRBV2 and TRBJ2-3; tentative D call: TRBD1 (5 bases). The germline V and J ends were trimmed by 7 bases and 0 bases, with 11 bases remaining between them. Germline CDR1 reads SNHLY; CDR2 reads FYNNEI. The CDR3 loop spans 14 amino acids. CDR3 DNA sequence: TGTGCCAGCAAGGCCAGGGAAAGCACAGATACGCAGTATTTT. Translated, it gives CASKARESTDTQYF.

This clonotype was found a few times. The chain combines TRBV7-6 with TRBJ1-2; D is perhaps TRBD1 (6 bases). This CDR3 comprises 15 residues. V lost 4 bases and J 5 bases, leaving 17 bases between the germline ends. Per the germline V gene, CDR1 is SGHVS and CDR2 is FNYEAQ. Here the CDR3 DNA reads TGTGCCAGCAGCTATTACAGGGAGCTGGAGTATGGCTACACCTTC. Translated, it gives CASSYYRELEYGYTF.

This chain uses TRBV30 with TRBJ2-3, with D tentatively TRBD1 or TRBD2 (5 bases each). Germline V gene lookup returns CDR1 GTSNPN and CDR2 SVGIG (reference sequence). V dropped 0 bases and J dropped 5 bases, with 12 bases sitting between them. CDR3 length: 14 amino acids. CDR3 DNA sequence: TGTGCCTGGAGTGTACGAGGGGCGAAAGATACGCAGTATTTT. Its protein is CAWSVRGAKDTQYF.

The rearrangement joins TRBV5-4 to TRBJ1-6; D gene ambiguous. The germline V gene encodes CDR1 SGHNT and CDR2 YYREEE (reference sequence). The CDR3 covers 14 residues. V lost 4 bases and J 6 bases, leaving 11 bases between the germline ends. CDR3 sequence (DNA): TGTGCCAGCAGCCAGCAGATCCTTAATTCACCCCTCCACTTT. Amino acids: CASSQQILNSPLHF.

The chain combines TRBV15 with TRBJ2-3; no definite D call. V lost 0 bases, J lost 0 bases, and 13 bases lay in between. Germline-derived CDR1 and CDR2 are LNHNV and YYDKDF (reference sequence). The CDR3 runs 17 residues. In DNA, the CDR3 is TGTGCCACCAGCAGAGATCCCAGGTTGAGGAGCACAGATACGCAGTATTTT. This sequence encodes CATSRDPRLRSTDTQYF. Combining the CDR3 with reference TRBV15 and TRBJ2-3 gives the whole variable domain DAMVIQNPRYQVTQFGKPVTLSCSQTLNHNVMYWYQQKSSQAPKLLFHYYDKDFNNEADTPDNFQSRRPNTSFCFLDIRSPGLGDTAMYLCATSRDPRLRSTDTQYFGPGTRLTVL.

This chain joins TRBV2 and TRBJ2-6; tentative D call: TRBD1 (6 bases). Trimming stripped 5 bases from V and 1 base from J, with 9 bases between. Germline loops: CDR1 SNHLY, CDR2 FYNNEI. The CDR3 runs to 15 residues. The CDR3 is CASSTQGSGANVLTF. DNA for the CDR3: TGTGCCAGCAGTACCCAGGGGTCTGGGGCCAACGTCCTGACTTTC.

This clonotype was detected a few times. This rearrangement joins TRBV5-6 to TRBJ1-5, with D perhaps matching TRBD1 (5 bases). Trimming stripped 6 bases from V and 1 base from J, with 11 bases between. The CDR3 sequence is 14 residues long. Looked up from germline, CDR1 is SGHDT and CDR2 is YYEEEE. This chain's CDR3 is CASTLWGSNQPQHF. The CDR3 coding sequence is TGTGCCAGCACCCTATGGGGGAGCAATCAGCCCCAGCATTTT.

V usage is TRBV7-2 and J usage is TRBJ2-7, with a tentative D call TRBD2 (5 bases). The CDR3 loop spans 15 amino acids. The germline V gene encodes CDR1 SGHTA and CDR2 FQGNSA. V lost 1 base and J 4 bases, leaving 14 bases between the germline ends. CDR3 in DNA: TGTGCCAGCAGCTTAGAATTGGGAGCTGGATACGAGCAGTACTTC. It encodes CASSLELGAGYEQYF.

The chain has TRBV4-3 and TRBJ2-2; D assignment may be TRBD1 or TRBD2 (7 bases each). This CDR3 is 19 amino acids long. With 4 bases removed from V and 1 base from J, the gap between germline ends came to 22 bases. From germline, CDR1 is LGHNA and CDR2 YSLEER. The CDR3 sequence: CASSRRGGGGAVNTGELFF. CDR3 nucleotide sequence: TGCGCCAGCAGCCGCAGGGGGGGTGGCGGGGCGGTGAACACCGGGGAGCTGTTTTTT.

The V gene is TRBV5-1, the J gene TRBJ2-1, with 10 bases identical to TRBD1. The germline gives CDR1 SGHRS, CDR2 YFSETQ. The CDR3 is made up of 17 amino acids. The J segment lost 1 base and the V segment lost 2 bases, leaving 6 bases of the junction unmatched. Here the CDR3 DNA reads TGCGCCAGCAGCTTAAGGATGGGACAGGGGTCCTACAATGAGCAGTTCTTC. It yields the protein CASSLRMGQGSYNEQFF.

CDR3 coding DNA: TGTGCCAGCAGCCCAATTGGGGGGACTAATGAAAAACTGTTTTTT. It codes for CASSPIGGTNEKLFF. V usage is TRBV7-2 and J usage is TRBJ1-4; a weak D match, TRBD1 (5 bases). V lost 5 bases, J lost 2 bases, and 12 bases lay in between. The CDR3 covers 15 residues. In germline, CDR1 is SGHTA, CDR2 FQGNSA.

This clonotype was seen a handful of times. CDR3 DNA sequence: TGCAGTGCTCCGACCGTCGGAGGGGGCAATGAGCAGTTCTTC. As protein: CSAPTVGGGNEQFF. V and J are TRBV20-1 and TRBJ2-1; D is possibly TRBD1 or TRBD2 (6 bases each). The length of the CDR3 is 14 residues. CDR1 and CDR2 (germline): DFQATT, SNEGSKA (reference sequence). V gave up 5 bases and J gave up 6 bases, with 17 bases separating them.